This entry lists 6 T cell receptor beta chains sequenced from one sample in a study of T cell responses to AZD1222 COVID-19 vaccine. This table comes from immunoSEQ multiplex PCR, and its TCRdb copy is limited to in-frame clones, with some not included. The sample lists some 170,000 clones; 90% to 95% were seen once. The sequences come from peripheral blood, collected on day 0 of AZD1222 vaccination. These receptors came from an adult in good health.

The chain uses TRBV15 and TRBJ2-3; D is perhaps TRBD1 or TRBD2 (7 bases each). Germline lookup yields CDR1 LNHNV and CDR2 YYDKDF (reference sequence). This CDR3 is built from 16 residues. The V gene lost 4 bases and the J gene lost 1 base, with 15 bases spanning the gap. CDR3: CATSTLTGRGTDTQYF. The CDR3 nucleotides are TGTGCCACCAGCACCTTGACAGGGAGGGGCACAGATACGCAGTATTTT.

The chain links TRBV7-2 to TRBJ2-3; TRBD2 aligns across 9 bases. The length of the CDR3 is 18 residues. Germline CDR1 SGHTA, CDR2 FQGNSA. V shed 1 base and J 2 bases; nucleotides not matched to a gene: 10. The chain's CDR3 is CASSLVAWAGGLTDTQYF. The DNA of the CDR3 is TGTGCCAGCAGCTTAGTGGCTTGGGCGGGGGGGCTCACAGATACGCAGTATTTT.

V usage is TRBV5-4 and J usage is TRBJ2-3; 8 nucleotides align to TRBD1. Germline lookup yields CDR1 SGHNT and CDR2 YYREEE (reference sequence). The CDR3 spans 14 residues. The J segment lost 4 bases and the V segment lost 2 bases, leaving 3 bases of the junction unmatched. The CDR3 region is CASSFQQGADTQYF. CDR3 bases: TGTGCCAGCAGCTTTCAACAGGGGGCAGATACGCAGTATTTT.

This clone occurred once. The chain recombines TRBV4-1 with TRBJ2-5, with 10 bases lining up with TRBD2. Germline CDR1 reads MGHRA; CDR2 reads YSYEKL. The J segment lost 4 bases and the V segment lost 4 bases, leaving 6 bases of the junction unmatched. This CDR3 region has 15 residues. CDR3 DNA sequence: TGCGCCAGCAGCCTTAGACTAGCGGGCATAGAGACCCAGTACTTC. This encodes CASSLRLAGIETQYF.

The genes are TRBV2 and TRBJ1-2; TRBD1 matches at 9 bases. V was pared by 5 bases and J by 6 bases, with 7 bases of the junction left unmatched. Germline V gives CDR1 SNHLY, CDR2 FYNNEI. The CDR3 has 14 residues. The CDR3 spells CASSWDREGNGYTF. DNA for the CDR3: TGTGCCAGCAGTTGGGACAGGGAAGGAAATGGCTACACCTTC. Looking up the rest from reference TRBV2 and TRBJ1-2 gives the full variable domain: EPEVTQTPSHQVTQMGQEVILRCVPISNHLYFYWYRQILGQKVEFLVSFYNNEISEKSEIFDDQFSVERPDGSNFTLKIRSTKLEDSAMYFCASSWDREGNGYTFGSGTRLTVV.

The rearrangement links TRBV7-3 to TRBJ2-1; unclear D gene. Germline V lookup: CDR1 SGHTA, CDR2 FQGTGA. The V gene lost 5 bases and the J gene lost 5 bases, with 13 bases spanning the gap. The CDR3 totals 14 residues. The CDR3 region is CASSPSPRNNEQFF. CDR3 sequence (DNA): TGTGCCAGCAGCCCATCCCCAAGGAACAATGAGCAGTTCTTC.